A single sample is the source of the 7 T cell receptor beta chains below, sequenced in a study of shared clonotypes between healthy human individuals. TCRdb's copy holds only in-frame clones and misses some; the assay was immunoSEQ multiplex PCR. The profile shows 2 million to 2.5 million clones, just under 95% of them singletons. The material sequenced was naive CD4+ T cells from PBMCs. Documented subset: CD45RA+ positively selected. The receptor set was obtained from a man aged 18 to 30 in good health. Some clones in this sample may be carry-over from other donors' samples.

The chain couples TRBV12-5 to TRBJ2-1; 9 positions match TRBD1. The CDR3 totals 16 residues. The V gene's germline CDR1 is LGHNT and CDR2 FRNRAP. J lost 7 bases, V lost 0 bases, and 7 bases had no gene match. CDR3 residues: CASGLVQGQGGNEQFF. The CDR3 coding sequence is TGTGCTAGTGGTTTGGTACAGGGACAGGGTGGGAATGAGCAGTTCTTC.

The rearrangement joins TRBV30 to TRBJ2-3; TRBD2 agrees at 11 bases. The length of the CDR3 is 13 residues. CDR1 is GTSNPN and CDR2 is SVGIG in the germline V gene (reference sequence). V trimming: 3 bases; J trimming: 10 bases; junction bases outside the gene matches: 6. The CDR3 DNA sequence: TGTGCCTGGAGAACTAGCGGGAGTACATCGCAGTATTTT. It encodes CAWRTSGSTSQYF.

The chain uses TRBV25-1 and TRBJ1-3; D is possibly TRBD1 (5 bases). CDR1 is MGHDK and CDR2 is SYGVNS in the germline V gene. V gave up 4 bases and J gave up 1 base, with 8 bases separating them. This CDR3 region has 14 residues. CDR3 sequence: CASSAGGSGNTIYF. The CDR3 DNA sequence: TGTGCCAGCAGTGCCGGGGGTTCTGGAAACACCATATATTTT.

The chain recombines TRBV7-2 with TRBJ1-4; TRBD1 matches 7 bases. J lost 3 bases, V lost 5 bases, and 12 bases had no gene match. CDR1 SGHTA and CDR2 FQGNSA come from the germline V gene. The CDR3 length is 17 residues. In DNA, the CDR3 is TGTGCCAGCAGCCCAGGACAGGTGTACCTGTCTAATGAAAAACTGTTTTTT. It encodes CASSPGQVYLSNEKLFF.

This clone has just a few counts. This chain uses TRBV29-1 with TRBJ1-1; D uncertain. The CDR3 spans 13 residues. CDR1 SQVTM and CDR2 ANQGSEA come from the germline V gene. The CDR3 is CSVGRLFDTEAFF. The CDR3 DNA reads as TGCAGTGTCGGACGGCTTTTCGACACTGAAGCTTTCTTT.

The CDR3 loop is CASSAGTEFYEQYF. DNA of the CDR3: TGTGCCAGCAGCGCCGGGACGGAGTTCTACGAGCAGTACTTC. This chain joins TRBV28 and TRBJ2-5; D is perhaps TRBD1 or TRBD2 (5 bases each). The end of the DNA aligns better with TRBJ2-7, so the J call may be wrong. From germline, CDR1 is MDHEN and CDR2 SYDVKM. The CDR3 extends over 14 amino acids.

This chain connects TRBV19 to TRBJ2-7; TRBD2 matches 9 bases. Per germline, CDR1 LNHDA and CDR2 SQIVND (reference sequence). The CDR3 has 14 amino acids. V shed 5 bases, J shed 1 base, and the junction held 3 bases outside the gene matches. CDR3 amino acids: CASSLAGKSYEQYF. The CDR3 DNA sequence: TGTGCCAGTAGTCTAGCGGGGAAGTCCTACGAGCAGTACTTC. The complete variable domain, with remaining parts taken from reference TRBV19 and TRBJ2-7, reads DGGITQSPKYLFRKEGQNVTLSCEQNLNHDAMYWYRQDPGQGLRLIYYSQIVNDFQKGDIAEGYSVSREKKESFPLTVTSAQKNPTAFYLCASSLAGKSYEQYFGPGTRLTVT.